This T cell receptor beta chain was found in a study of T cell changes during pregnancy in multiple sclerosis. Produced via immunoSEQ multiplex PCR; TCRdb's table is partial and in-frame only. In the table there are 15,000 or so clones, approximately 86% of which are singletons. The length of the CDR3 is 13 residues. Germline loops: CDR1 SQVTM, CDR2 ANQGSEA. V was trimmed by 3 bases and J by 5 bases, leaving 10 bases between them. The rearrangement uses TRBV29-1 and TRBJ2-2, with D possibly matching TRBD1 (6 bases). The sequenced sample was CD8+ T cells from peripheral blood mononuclear cells, obtained in the first trimester of pregnancy. The receptor was isolated from a female donor with multiple sclerosis, enrolled in a pregnancy study. The CDR3 reads CSVEGARTGELFF. DNA of the CDR3: TGCAGCGTTGAGGGGGCGAGAACCGGGGAGCTGTTTTTT.